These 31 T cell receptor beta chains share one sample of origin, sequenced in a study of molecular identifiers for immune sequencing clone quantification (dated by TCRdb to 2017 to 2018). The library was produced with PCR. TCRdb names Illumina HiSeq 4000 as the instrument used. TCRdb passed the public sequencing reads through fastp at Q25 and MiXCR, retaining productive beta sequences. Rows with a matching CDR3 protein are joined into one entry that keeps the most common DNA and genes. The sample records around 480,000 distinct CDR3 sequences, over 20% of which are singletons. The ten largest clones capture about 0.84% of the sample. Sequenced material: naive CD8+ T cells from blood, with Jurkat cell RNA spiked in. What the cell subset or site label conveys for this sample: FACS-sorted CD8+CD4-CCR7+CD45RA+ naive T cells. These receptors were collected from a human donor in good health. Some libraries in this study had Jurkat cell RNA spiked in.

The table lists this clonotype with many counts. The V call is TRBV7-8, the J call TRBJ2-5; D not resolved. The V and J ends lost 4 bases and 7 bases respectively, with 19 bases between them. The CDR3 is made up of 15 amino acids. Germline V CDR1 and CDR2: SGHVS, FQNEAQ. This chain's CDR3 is CASSSRILESGTQYF. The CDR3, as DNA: TGTGCCAGCAGCTCCCGAATCCTGGAGTCGGGGACCCAGTACTTC.

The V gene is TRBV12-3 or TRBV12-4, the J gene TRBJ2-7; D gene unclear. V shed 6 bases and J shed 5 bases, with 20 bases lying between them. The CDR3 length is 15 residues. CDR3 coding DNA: TGTGCCAGCAGCAACCCGGGCCCGATAGGCAACGAGCAGTACTTC. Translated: CASSNPGPIGNEQYF.

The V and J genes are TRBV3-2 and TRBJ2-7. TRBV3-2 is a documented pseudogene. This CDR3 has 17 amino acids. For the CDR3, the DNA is TGTGCCAGCAGCCAACCTGACCACCGGTACCTATTCTACGAGCAGTACTTC. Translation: CASSQPDHRYLFYEQYF.

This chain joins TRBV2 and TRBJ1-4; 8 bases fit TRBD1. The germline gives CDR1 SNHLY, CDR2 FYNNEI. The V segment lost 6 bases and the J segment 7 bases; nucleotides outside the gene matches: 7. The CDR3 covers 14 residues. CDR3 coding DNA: TGTGCCAGCAGGACGGACAGGGCCCCTGAAAAACTGTTTTTT. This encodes CASRTDRAPEKLFF.

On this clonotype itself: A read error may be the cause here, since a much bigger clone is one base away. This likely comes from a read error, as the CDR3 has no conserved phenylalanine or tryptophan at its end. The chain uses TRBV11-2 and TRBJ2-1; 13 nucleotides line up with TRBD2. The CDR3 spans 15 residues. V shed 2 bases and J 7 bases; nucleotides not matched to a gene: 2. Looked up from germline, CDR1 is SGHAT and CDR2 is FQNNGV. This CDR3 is CASSLTGLAGNEQFS. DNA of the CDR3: TGTGCCAGCAGCTTAACGGGACTAGCGGGGAATGAGCAGTTCTCC.

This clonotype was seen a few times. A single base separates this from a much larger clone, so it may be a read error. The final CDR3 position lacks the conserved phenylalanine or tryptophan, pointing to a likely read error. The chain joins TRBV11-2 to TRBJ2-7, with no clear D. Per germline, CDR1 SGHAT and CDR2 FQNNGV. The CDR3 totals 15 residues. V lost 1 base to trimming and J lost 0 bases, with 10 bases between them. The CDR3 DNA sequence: TGTGCCAGCAGCTTAGGCCCAGGTAGCTCCTACGAGCAGTACCTC. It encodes CASSLGPGSSYEQYL.

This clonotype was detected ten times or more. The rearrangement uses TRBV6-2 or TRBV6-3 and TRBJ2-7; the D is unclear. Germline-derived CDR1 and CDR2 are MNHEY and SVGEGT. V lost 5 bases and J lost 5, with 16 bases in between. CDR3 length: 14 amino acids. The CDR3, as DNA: TGTGCCAGCAGTCTCCGGACGGCCGATCACGAGCAGTACTTC. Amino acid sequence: CASSLRTADHEQYF.

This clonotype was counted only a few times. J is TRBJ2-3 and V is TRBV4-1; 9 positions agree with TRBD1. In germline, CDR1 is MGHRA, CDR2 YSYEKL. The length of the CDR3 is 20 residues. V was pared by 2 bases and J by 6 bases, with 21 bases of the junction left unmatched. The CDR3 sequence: CASSQYRDREYLLWRDTQYF. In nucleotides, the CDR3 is TGCGCCAGCAGCCAATATCGGGACAGGGAGTACTTATTGTGGAGGGATACGCAGTATTTT.

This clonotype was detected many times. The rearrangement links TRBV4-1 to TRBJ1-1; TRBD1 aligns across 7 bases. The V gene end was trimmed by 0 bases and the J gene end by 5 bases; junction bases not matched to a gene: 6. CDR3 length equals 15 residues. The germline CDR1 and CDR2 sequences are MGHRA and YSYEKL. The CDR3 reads CASSQERQGVTEAFF. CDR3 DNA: TGCGCCAGCAGCCAAGAAAGACAGGGTGTAACTGAAGCTTTCTTT.

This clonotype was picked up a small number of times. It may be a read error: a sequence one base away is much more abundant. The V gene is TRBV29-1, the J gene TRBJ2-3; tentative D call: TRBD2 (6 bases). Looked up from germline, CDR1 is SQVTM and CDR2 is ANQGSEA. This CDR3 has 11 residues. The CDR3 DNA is TGCAACGTTGGAGGGTTTGATACGCAGTATTTT. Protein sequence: CNVGGFDTQYF.

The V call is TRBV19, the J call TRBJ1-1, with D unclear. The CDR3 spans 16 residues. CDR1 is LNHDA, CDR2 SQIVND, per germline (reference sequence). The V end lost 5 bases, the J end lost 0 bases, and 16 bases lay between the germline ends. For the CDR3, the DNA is TGTGCCAGTAGTTGGCGATCAGGTTCCATGAACACTGAAGCTTTCTTT. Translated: CASSWRSGSMNTEAFF.

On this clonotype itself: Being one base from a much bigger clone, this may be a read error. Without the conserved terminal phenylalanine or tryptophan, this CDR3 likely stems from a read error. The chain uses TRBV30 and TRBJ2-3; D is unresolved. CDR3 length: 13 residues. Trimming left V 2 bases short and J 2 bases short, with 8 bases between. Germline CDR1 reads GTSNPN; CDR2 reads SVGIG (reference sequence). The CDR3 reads CAWSRYHTDTQYL. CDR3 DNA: TGTGCCTGGAGTAGGTACCACACAGATACGCAGTATCTT.

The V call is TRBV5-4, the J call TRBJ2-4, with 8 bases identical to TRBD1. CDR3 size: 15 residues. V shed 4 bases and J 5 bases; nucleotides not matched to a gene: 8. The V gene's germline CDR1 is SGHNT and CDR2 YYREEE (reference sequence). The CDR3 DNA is TGTGCCAGCAGCATACCGACAGGGGTTGAAAACATTCAGTACTTC. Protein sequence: CASSIPTGVENIQYF.

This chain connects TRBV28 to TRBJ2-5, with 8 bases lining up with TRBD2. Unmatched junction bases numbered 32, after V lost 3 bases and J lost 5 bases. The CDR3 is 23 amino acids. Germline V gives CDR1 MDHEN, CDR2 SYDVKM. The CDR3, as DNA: TGTGCCAGCAGTTTTCCCCCCTTTTCACCAGGGCTTAGCGGGAAGGGGGTCGAGGAGACCCAGTACTTC. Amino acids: CASSFPPFSPGLSGKGVEETQYF.

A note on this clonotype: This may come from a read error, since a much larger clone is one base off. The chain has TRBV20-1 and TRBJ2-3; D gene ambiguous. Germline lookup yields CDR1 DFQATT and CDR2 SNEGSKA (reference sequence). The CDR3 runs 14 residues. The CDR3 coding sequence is TGCAGTGCTAGGTCGGGCCCGAGCACAGATACGCGGTATTTT. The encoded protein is CSARSGPSTDTRYF.

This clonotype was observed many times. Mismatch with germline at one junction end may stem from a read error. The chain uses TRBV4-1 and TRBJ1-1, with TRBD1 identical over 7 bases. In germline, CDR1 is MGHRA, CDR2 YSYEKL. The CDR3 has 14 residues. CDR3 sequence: CASSQDSGGALALF. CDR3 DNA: TGCGCCAGCAGCCAAGACTCAGGGGGAGCTTTGGCTCTCTTT.

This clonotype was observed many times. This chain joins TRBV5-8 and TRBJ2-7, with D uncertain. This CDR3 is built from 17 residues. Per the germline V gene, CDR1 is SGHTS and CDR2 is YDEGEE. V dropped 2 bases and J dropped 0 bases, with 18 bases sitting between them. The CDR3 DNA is TGTGCCAGCAGCTTCGGTCCCCCCACGACTGGCTCCTACGAGCAGTACTTC. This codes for CASSFGPPTTGSYEQYF.

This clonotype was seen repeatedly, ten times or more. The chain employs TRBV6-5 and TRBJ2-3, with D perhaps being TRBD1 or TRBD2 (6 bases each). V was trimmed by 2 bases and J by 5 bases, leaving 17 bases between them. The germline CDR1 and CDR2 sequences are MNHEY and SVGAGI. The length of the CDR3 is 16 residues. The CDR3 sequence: CASSYGGGGLGDTQYF. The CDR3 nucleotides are TGTGCCAGCAGTTACGGAGGAGGGGGGCTCGGAGATACGCAGTATTTT.

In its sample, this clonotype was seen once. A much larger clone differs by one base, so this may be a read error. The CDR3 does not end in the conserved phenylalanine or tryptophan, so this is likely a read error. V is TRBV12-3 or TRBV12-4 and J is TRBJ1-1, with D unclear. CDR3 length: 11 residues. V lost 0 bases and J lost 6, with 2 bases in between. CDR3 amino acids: CASSLAPEAFS. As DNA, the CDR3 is TGTGCCAGCAGTTTAGCCCCTGAAGCTTTCTCT.

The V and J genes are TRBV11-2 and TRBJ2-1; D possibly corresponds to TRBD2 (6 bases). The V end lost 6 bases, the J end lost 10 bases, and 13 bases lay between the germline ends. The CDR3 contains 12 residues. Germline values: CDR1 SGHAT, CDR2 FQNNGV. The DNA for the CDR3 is TGTGCCAGCAGTTCCTTAGGAGGGGAGCAGTTCTTC. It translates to CASSSLGGEQFF.

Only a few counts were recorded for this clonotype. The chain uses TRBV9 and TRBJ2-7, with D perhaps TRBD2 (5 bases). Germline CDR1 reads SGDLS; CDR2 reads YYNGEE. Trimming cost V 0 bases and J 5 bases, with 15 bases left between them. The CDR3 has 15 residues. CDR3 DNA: TGTGCCAGCAGCGTAGCAGGACTTTTTGGGGACGAGCAGTACTTC. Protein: CASSVAGLFGDEQYF.

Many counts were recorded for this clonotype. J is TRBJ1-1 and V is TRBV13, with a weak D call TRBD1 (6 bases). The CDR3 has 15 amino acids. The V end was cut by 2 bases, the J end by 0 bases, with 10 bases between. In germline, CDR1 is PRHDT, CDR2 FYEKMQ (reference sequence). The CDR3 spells CASSLKGVMNTEAFF. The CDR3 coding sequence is TGTGCCAGCAGCTTAAAGGGGGTTATGAACACTGAAGCTTTCTTT.

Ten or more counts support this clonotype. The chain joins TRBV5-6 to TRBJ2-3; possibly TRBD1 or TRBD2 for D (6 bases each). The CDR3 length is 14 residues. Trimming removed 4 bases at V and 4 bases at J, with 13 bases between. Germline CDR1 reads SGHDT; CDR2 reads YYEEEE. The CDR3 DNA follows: TGTGCCAGCAGCCGCCCGGGGGCCCCAGATACGCAGTATTTT. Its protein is CASSRPGAPDTQYF.

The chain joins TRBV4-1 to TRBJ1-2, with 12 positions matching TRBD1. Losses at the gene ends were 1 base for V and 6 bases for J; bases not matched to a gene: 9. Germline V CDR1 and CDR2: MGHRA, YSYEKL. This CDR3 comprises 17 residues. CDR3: CASSQVIGTGGANGYTF. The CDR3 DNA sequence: TGCGCCAGCAGCCAAGTCATAGGGACAGGGGGCGCGAATGGCTACACCTTC.

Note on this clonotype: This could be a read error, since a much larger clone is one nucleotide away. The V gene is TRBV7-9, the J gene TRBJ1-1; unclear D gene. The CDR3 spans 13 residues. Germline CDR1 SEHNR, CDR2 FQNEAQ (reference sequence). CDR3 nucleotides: TGTGCCGGCAGCCCGACGGCGGACACTGAAGCTTTCTTT. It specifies CAGSPTADTEAFF.

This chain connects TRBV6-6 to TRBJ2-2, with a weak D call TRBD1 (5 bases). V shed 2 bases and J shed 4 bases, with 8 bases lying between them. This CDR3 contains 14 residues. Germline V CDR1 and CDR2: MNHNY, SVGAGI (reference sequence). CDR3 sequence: CASSYTTATGELFF. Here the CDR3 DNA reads TGTGCCAGCAGTTACACGACAGCCACCGGGGAGCTGTTTTTT.

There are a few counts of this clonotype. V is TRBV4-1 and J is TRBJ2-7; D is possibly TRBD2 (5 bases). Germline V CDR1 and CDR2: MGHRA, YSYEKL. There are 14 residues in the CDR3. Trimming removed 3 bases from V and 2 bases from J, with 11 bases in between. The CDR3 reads CASSHITGTYEQYF. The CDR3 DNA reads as TGCGCCAGCAGCCACATAACGGGAACCTACGAGCAGTACTTC.

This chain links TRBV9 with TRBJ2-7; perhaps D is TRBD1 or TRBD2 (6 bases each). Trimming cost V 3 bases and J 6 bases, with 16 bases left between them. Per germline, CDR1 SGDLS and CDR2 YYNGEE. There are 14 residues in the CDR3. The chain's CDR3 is CASSDKGGGGEQYF. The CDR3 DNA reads TGTGCCAGCAGCGATAAAGGGGGAGGTGGCGAGCAGTACTTC.

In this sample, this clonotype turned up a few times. In nucleotides, the CDR3 is TGTGCCAGCAGCTCGACGTTAGGCCACTATGGCTACACCTTC. Translating it yields CASSSTLGHYGYTF. The chain uses TRBV7-9 and TRBJ1-2; D unresolved. The V gene lost 4 bases and the J gene lost 3 bases, with 12 bases spanning the gap. Looked up from germline, CDR1 is SEHNR and CDR2 is FQNEAQ (reference sequence). The CDR3 covers 14 residues.

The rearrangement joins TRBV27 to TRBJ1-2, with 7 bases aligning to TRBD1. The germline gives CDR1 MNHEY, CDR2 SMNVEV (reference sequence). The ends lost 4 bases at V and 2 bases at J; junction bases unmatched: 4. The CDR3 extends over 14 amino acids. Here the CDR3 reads CASSWTQGNYGYTF. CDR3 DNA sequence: TGTGCCAGCAGTTGGACACAGGGGAACTATGGCTACACCTTC.

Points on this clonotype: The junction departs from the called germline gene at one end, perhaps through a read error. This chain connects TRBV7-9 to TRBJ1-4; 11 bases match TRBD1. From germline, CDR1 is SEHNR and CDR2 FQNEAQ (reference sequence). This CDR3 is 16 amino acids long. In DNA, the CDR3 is TGTGCCAGCAGCTCGAGGGGGACAGGGGGAAGTGAAAGACTGTTTTTT. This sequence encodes CASSSRGTGGSERLFF.